This TCR beta chain was captured by sequencing in a study of blood T cell repertoires in COVID-19. Germline V gene data show CDR1 as SQVTM and CDR2 as ANQGSEA. The CDR3 covers 13 residues. The V segment lost 6 bases and the J segment 0 bases; nucleotides outside the gene matches: 3. The protocol was immunoSEQ multiplex PCR, while the TCRdb copy is restricted to in-frame clones and leaves out a portion. This sample has some 190,000 clones, with over 70% found just once. This TCR came from a man aged 60 to 75 who had been exposed to COVID-19. The rearrangement joins TRBV29-1 to TRBJ1-1; 8 bases are a match to TRBD1. The specimen sequenced was PBMCs or T cells enriched from blood (not recorded which). Here the CDR3 DNA reads TGCAGCGTGGGGGACAGGATGAACACTGAAGCTTTCTTT. It encodes CSVGDRMNTEAFF.